A single sample gave rise to the 32 T cell receptor beta chains below, sequenced in a study of OX40 agonist ivuxolimab in advanced cancers. The method was immunoSEQ multiplex PCR; TCRdb's version includes in-frame clones alone and lacks a portion of them. The table lists roughly 80,000 clones, over 75% of them singletons, with about 7.3% in the top ten. Source: CD4+ or CD8+ T cells sorted from blood, taken in a trial of the OX40 agonist ivuxolimab. Receptors were obtained from an adult with an advanced solid tumor such as melanoma, head and neck, liver or kidney cancer.

V and J are TRBV27 and TRBJ2-6, with D unresolved. CDR3 length: 15 residues. Germline CDR1 MNHEY, CDR2 SMNVEV (reference sequence). V lost 8 bases, J lost 0 bases, and 11 bases lay in between. CDR3 amino acids: CASADARSGANVLTF. CDR3 coding DNA: TGTGCCAGCGCCGACGCTCGCTCTGGGGCCAACGTCCTGACTTTC.

This clone has a handful of counts. The rearrangement uses TRBV2 and TRBJ1-2; possibly TRBD1 for D (6 bases). Germline-derived CDR1 and CDR2 are SNHLY and FYNNEI. The CDR3 totals 14 residues. Deletions cut 7 bases from V and 3 bases from J, with 15 bases between. CDR3 loop: CASIRPGDDYGYTF. The CDR3 DNA is TGTGCCAGCATAAGGCCAGGGGACGACTATGGCTACACCTTC.

V and J are TRBV18 and TRBJ1-2; D gene ambiguous. The CDR3 covers 14 residues. In germline, CDR1 is KGHSH, CDR2 LQKENI. The V end was cut by 6 bases, the J end by 3 bases, with 14 bases between. CDR3 coding DNA: TGTGCCAGCTCCCTCACCCCGGCAGACTATGGCTACACCTTC. It codes for CASSLTPADYGYTF. Full variable domain (missing parts from reference TRBV18 and TRBJ1-2): NAGVMQNPRHLVRRRGQEARLRCSPMKGHSHVYWYRQLPEEGLKFMVYLQKENIIDESGMPKERFSAEFPKEGPSILRIQQVVRGDSAAYFCASSLTPADYGYTFGSGTRLTVV.

The chain combines TRBV28 with TRBJ1-2; D is perhaps TRBD1 (5 bases). Looked up from germline, CDR1 is MDHEN and CDR2 is SYDVKM. V was cut by 7 bases and J by 0 bases, with 15 bases left in between. The CDR3 has 15 amino acids. CDR3 bases: TGTGCCAGCACCCTCTTGGACACGGCTAACTATGGCTACACCTTC. Amino acid sequence: CASTLLDTANYGYTF.

Written as DNA, the CDR3 is TGCAGCGTTGAAAGCGGGAGAGTTCCAGATACGCAGTATTTT. Its protein product is CSVESGRVPDTQYF. The chain carries TRBV29-1 and TRBJ2-3; TRBD2 matches at 8 bases. Trimming removed 2 bases from V and 4 bases from J; junction bases left unmatched: 5. The germline CDR1 and CDR2 sequences are SQVTM and ANQGSEA. This CDR3 has 14 residues.

The V gene is TRBV7-9, the J gene TRBJ1-2; unclear D gene. Trimming took 2 bases from V and 2 from J, leaving 12 bases between them. Germline V lookup: CDR1 SEHNR, CDR2 FQNEAQ (reference sequence). The CDR3 has 15 residues. CDR3 DNA: TGTGCCAGCAGCTTATACTCTGCGGCAAACTATGGCTACACCTTC. Its translation is CASSLYSAANYGYTF.

The CDR3: CASSPTDYTGELFF. The CDR3, as DNA: TGTGCCAGCAGCCCGACGGACTACACCGGGGAGCTGTTTTTT. This chain joins TRBV11-2 and TRBJ2-2, with TRBD2 as a possible D gene (5 bases). The CDR3 totals 14 residues. V was pared by 5 bases and J by 3 bases, with 10 bases between. CDR1 and CDR2 (germline): SGHAT, FQNNGV.

This chain joins TRBV15 and TRBJ1-5; D is possibly TRBD1 (6 bases). CDR3 size: 16 residues. Germline V gene sequence: CDR1 LNHNV, CDR2 YYDKDF (reference sequence). V gave up 4 bases and J gave up 0 bases, with 13 bases separating them. CDR3 nucleotide sequence: TGTGCCACCAGCAAACGTAGGACAGATAGCAATCAGCCCCAGCATTTT. Its translation: CATSKRRTDSNQPQHF.

This clone was recorded once. The J gene is TRBJ1-2, the V gene TRBV18; no reliable D call. Germline V gene sequence: CDR1 KGHSH, CDR2 LQKENI. The CDR3 runs to 15 residues. Trimming took 2 bases from V and 1 from J, leaving 11 bases between them. CDR3 nucleotide sequence: TGTGCCAGCTCACCAGTGGCAGGATTTAACTATGGCTACACCTTC. The encoded protein is CASSPVAGFNYGYTF.

This clone was detected only once. This chain connects TRBV2 to TRBJ2-5, with 7 bases aligning to TRBD1. CDR3 length equals 15 residues. The V and J ends lost 6 bases and 5 bases, in that order; junction bases with no gene match: 12. Germline CDR1 is SNHLY and CDR2 is FYNNEI. The chain's CDR3 is CASRSDLDRMETQYF. CDR3 DNA sequence: TGTGCCAGCAGATCCGATCTGGACAGGATGGAGACCCAGTACTTC.

The J gene is TRBJ1-4, the V gene TRBV9; 10 bases are shared with TRBD1. Trimming at V came to 0 bases and at J to 6 bases, leaving 11 bases not matched to a gene. The CDR3 is 18 residues long. Looked up from germline, CDR1 is SGDLS and CDR2 is YYNGEE. CDR3 region: CASSVGVTGGAGDEKLFF. CDR3 nucleotide sequence: TGTGCCAGCAGCGTAGGTGTGACAGGGGGCGCCGGGGATGAAAAACTGTTTTTT.

This chain joins TRBV27 and TRBJ2-3; D tentatively fits TRBD1 or TRBD2 (6 bases each). The ends were cut back, 0 bases at V and 9 bases at J, with 22 bases in the middle. From germline, CDR1 is MNHEY and CDR2 SMNVEV (reference sequence). This CDR3 is 17 amino acids long. CDR3: CASSLSWGAKHTRTQYF. The CDR3 DNA reads TGTGCCAGCAGTTTATCCTGGGGGGCCAAACATACGCGAACGCAGTATTTT.

The chain links TRBV7-8 to TRBJ1-2; D remains unclear. The CDR3 covers 12 residues. V lost 3 bases and J lost 8, with 10 bases in between. Germline CDR1 is SGHVS and CDR2 is FQNEAQ. DNA for the CDR3: TGTGCCAGCAGCTTGGAGACTCGGGGCTACACCTTC. Translating gives CASSLETRGYTF.

V usage is TRBV29-1 and J usage is TRBJ2-5; D may be TRBD1 or TRBD2 (5 bases each). Germline-derived CDR1 and CDR2 are SQVTM and ANQGSEA. This CDR3 has 14 residues. The V end was cut by 1 base, the J end by 7 bases, with 16 bases between. CDR3 in amino acids: CSVEGVQGRRTQYF. CDR3 nucleotides: TGCAGCGTTGAAGGGGTGCAGGGACGGCGGACCCAGTACTTC.

This clone turned up a few times. V gene TRBV15 combines with J gene TRBJ2-1; a possible D gene is TRBD2 (6 bases). The CDR3 loop spans 17 amino acids. The ends were cut back, 5 bases at V and 7 bases at J, with 24 bases in the middle. The V gene's germline CDR1 is LNHNV and CDR2 YYDKDF (reference sequence). DNA of the CDR3: TGTGCCACCAGCCGACTCCCGGGACTCCTGAGGGGTAATGAGCAGTTCTTC. This encodes CATSRLPGLLRGNEQFF.

This chain joins TRBV28 and TRBJ1-2, with D maybe TRBD1 (6 bases). Trimming removed 1 base at V and 10 bases at J, with 19 bases between. CDR3 length: 15 residues. Germline V lookup: CDR1 MDHEN, CDR2 SYDVKM. CDR3 bases: TGTGCCAGCAGTTTATCAAAAACAGGGTTAGGCCCCTACACCTTC. Translation gives CASSLSKTGLGPYTF.

This clone has only one observation. The chain recombines TRBV28 with TRBJ2-3; D remains unclear. From germline, CDR1 is MDHEN and CDR2 SYDVKM. The V end was cut by 7 bases, the J end by 0 bases, with 8 bases between. This CDR3 comprises 13 residues. CDR3: CASNSASTDTQYF. The CDR3 DNA sequence: TGTGCCAGCAACTCGGCTAGCACAGATACGCAGTATTTT. The variable domain in full, completed from reference TRBV28 and TRBJ2-3, reads DVKVTQSSRYLVKRTGEKVFLECVQDMDHENMFWYRQDPGLGLRLIYFSYDVKMKEKGDIPEGYSVSREKKERFSLILESASTNQTSMYLCASNSASTDTQYFGPGTRLTVL.

This clone appeared a few times. The chain is built from TRBV6-1 and TRBJ2-1; D is perhaps TRBD1 (7 bases). CDR3 length equals 15 residues. The V end was cut by 2 bases, the J end by 2 bases, with 10 bases between. In germline, CDR1 is MNHNS, CDR2 SASEGT. In DNA, the CDR3 is TGTGCCAGCAGTGAATCAGGGGGGACCTACAATGAGCAGTTCTTC. Protein product: CASSESGGTYNEQFF.

This clone was counted only a few times. The CDR3 protein is CASREDGSKASYTF. The CDR3 bases are TGTGCCAGCAGGGAGGACGGGAGCAAGGCTAGCTACACCTTC. The J gene is TRBJ1-2, the V gene TRBV6-5, with D uncertain. The V and J ends lost 6 bases and 9 bases respectively, with 20 bases between them. The CDR3 length is 14 residues. Germline CDR1 and CDR2: MNHEY and SVGAGI.

The CDR3 protein is CASSLTENTEAFF. The CDR3 region has the DNA TGTGCCAGCAGCCTAACAGAGAACACTGAAGCTTTCTTT. The V and J genes are TRBV7-2 and TRBJ1-1, with D hard to call. V was cut by 5 bases and J by 1 base, with 8 bases left in between. Germline CDR1 is SGHTA and CDR2 is FQGNSA. This CDR3 is 13 amino acids long.

This clone occurred a few times. This rearrangement joins TRBV10-3 to TRBJ1-2; TRBD1 matches 7 bases. Germline CDR1 reads ENHRY; CDR2 reads SYGVKD. This CDR3 region has 12 residues. Unmatched junction bases numbered 5, after V lost 6 bases and J lost 7 bases. The CDR3 DNA is TGTGCCATCAGGTGGAGGGGGCCTGGCTACACCTTC. Protein product: CAIRWRGPGYTF.

The chain employs TRBV7-9 and TRBJ2-7, with a possible D match to TRBD1 (6 bases). Germline V lookup: CDR1 SEHNR, CDR2 FQNEAQ (reference sequence). The CDR3 covers 11 residues. V lost 8 bases and J lost 6, with 11 bases in between. CDR3 sequence: CASAVGGEQYF. The CDR3 DNA follows: TGTGCCAGCGCCGTAGGGGGCGAGCAGTACTTC.

The rearrangement links TRBV19 to TRBJ2-5, with 11 bases aligning to TRBD1. The J call is doubtful: the DNA matches TRBJ2-7 better. The CDR3 loop spans 15 amino acids. Germline-derived CDR1 and CDR2 are LNHDA and SQIVND (reference sequence). The DNA for the CDR3 is TGTGCCAGTAGTATGGCAGGACAGGGGGCATACGAGCAGTACTTC. The encoded protein is CASSMAGQGAYEQYF.

Here the CDR3 DNA reads TGTGCCAGCTCACAAGGACAGGGAGGATCCACTGAAGCTTTCTTT. This encodes CASSQGQGGSTEAFF. This sequence joins TRBV18 and TRBJ1-1; 8 bases agree with TRBD1. This CDR3 is 15 amino acids long. Trimming removed 4 bases from V and 4 bases from J; junction bases left unmatched: 8. Germline-derived CDR1 and CDR2 are KGHSH and LQKENI.

This clone was picked up one time. The chain couples TRBV18 to TRBJ1-5; TRBD1 might be the D (6 bases). This CDR3 comprises 14 residues. The ends were cut back, 6 bases at V and 3 bases at J, with 12 bases in the middle. Per the germline V gene, CDR1 is KGHSH and CDR2 is LQKENI. Here the CDR3 reads CASSQQGLNQPQHF. For the CDR3, the DNA is TGTGCCAGCTCTCAACAGGGCCTCAATCAGCCCCAGCATTTT.

The chain recombines TRBV6-5 with TRBJ2-1, with 9 bases identical to TRBD2. The V gene end was trimmed by 5 bases and the J gene end by 7 bases; junction bases not matched to a gene: 9. The germline gives CDR1 MNHEY, CDR2 SVGAGI. The CDR3 spans 15 residues. Here the CDR3 reads CASSLLAGITNEQFF. CDR3 bases: TGTGCCAGCAGTCTGCTAGCGGGAATCACAAATGAGCAGTTCTTC.

J is TRBJ1-5 and V is TRBV7-9; 8 bases map to TRBD1. Germline V lookup: CDR1 SEHNR, CDR2 FQNEAQ (reference sequence). Unmatched junction bases numbered 2, after V lost 2 bases and J lost 2 bases. CDR3 length equals 15 residues. The CDR3 region has the DNA TGTGCCAGCAGCTTATCGGGACAGGGCAATCAGCCCCAGCATTTT. Its translation: CASSLSGQGNQPQHF.

The chain couples TRBV4-3 to TRBJ2-7; D remains unclear. The CDR3 sequence is 13 residues long. Trimming took 0 bases from V and 3 from J, leaving 6 bases between them. The germline V gene encodes CDR1 LGHNA and CDR2 YSLEER. This chain's CDR3 is CASSQESSYEQYF. The CDR3 bases are TGCGCCAGCAGCCAAGAGTCTAGCTACGAGCAGTACTTC.

The V call is TRBV5-6, the J call TRBJ2-5; TRBD1 is a possible D gene (5 bases). This CDR3 contains 14 residues. The germline gives CDR1 SGHDT, CDR2 YYEEEE. V lost 1 base and J lost 2, with 9 bases in between. Written as DNA, the CDR3 is TGTGCCAGCAGCTTGACAGGCCATCAAGAGACCCAGTACTTC. It codes for CASSLTGHQETQYF.

This clone was seen at least ten times. The rearrangement uses TRBV28 and TRBJ2-5; 10 positions match TRBD1. Germline V CDR1 and CDR2: MDHEN, SYDVKM. J gave up 4 bases and V 8 bases, and 19 bases lay outside the gene matches. This CDR3 spans 18 amino acids. CDR3 sequence (DNA): TGTGCCAGCCAACCCTTAGGTGCGGGACAGGGGTCAGGAGAGACCCAGTACTTC. This sequence encodes CASQPLGAGQGSGETQYF.

V gene TRBV11-3 combines with J gene TRBJ2-2, with 9 bases matching TRBD1. The CDR3 extends over 17 amino acids. J lost 4 bases, V lost 6 bases, and 12 bases had no gene match. CDR1 and CDR2 from the germline V gene are SGHNT and YENEEA. The CDR3 nucleotides are TGTGCCAGCAGTTTGCTGACCACAGGGGGCAGCACCGGGGAGCTGTTTTTT. Its protein product is CASSLLTTGGSTGELFF.

This clone was counted only a few times. This chain links TRBV6-4 with TRBJ2-3; a weak D match, TRBD1 (5 bases). V was clipped by 3 bases and J by 5 bases, with 12 bases between them. CDR1 and CDR2 (germline): MRHNA, SNTAGT. The CDR3 sequence is 14 residues long. CDR3 DNA: TGTGCCAGCAGTGAGGCAGGGTTCGGAGATACGCAGTATTTT. This gives the protein CASSEAGFGDTQYF.